These T cell receptor beta chains were read from a single sample in a study of CD8 T cells in ankylosing spondylitis. From the 5' RACE reads, TCRdb called clonotypes with MiXCR, one entry per CDR3 protein. Seen here are approximately 200,000 distinct CDR3 sequences, 13% observed once, and the top ten hold about 15%. Sequencing used blood, either unsorted or a sorted T cell fraction (not recorded which). Receptors were obtained from a male donor with ankylosing spondylitis or in good health (not recorded which). Each CDR3 is given with its conserved first and last residue. Rows may omit the clone size; those that give it use once, few, many or a size class.

. | TRBV2 | CASSVDRGHTNEKLFF
many | TRBV7-9 | CASSFGDPNYGYTF
many | TRBV4-1 | CASSQGKGGNQPQHF
. | TRBV7-2 | CASSLTMAAAEQYF
. | TRBV29-1 | CSVEVGLNTEAFF
few | TRBV12-3/TRBV12-4 | CASSLTGGWYGYTF
. | TRBV2 | CASGVGEQYF
few | TRBV9 | CASSVYPAPVGTGELFF
few | TRBV7-9 | CASSSTGGGYGYTF
. | TRBV5-6 | CASSLVNSSYNEQFF
few | TRBV7-9 | CASSRPTAEAFF
. | TRBV19 | CASSIGDTGYEQYF
many | TRBV13 | CASSLGAGADTQYF
many | TRBV7-9 | CASSPTSGAYEQYF
. | TRBV7-8 | CASSLSPGAEQYF
many | TRBV29-1 | CSVERGTTEAFF
. | TRBV2 | CASVVGARGDTQYF
few | TRBV27 | CASSPGTVLRETQYF
. | TRBV4-1 | CASSGHWNSGANVLTF
few | TRBV5-8 | CASSDGPRGTNTEAFF
few | TRBV7-9 | CASSLEGKGGDEQYF
many | TRBV10-3 | CAISPPDRSYEQYF
few | TRBV6-1 | CASSSDRVNDQPQHF
. | TRBV6-1 | CASSEEAGGYNEQFF
many | TRBV5-1 | CASSWGTGMNEQYF
. | TRBV7-9 | CASSLTGGSDTQYF
few | TRBV7-6 | CASSFGTLFEQYF
. | TRBV7-6 | CASSLAGPANTGELFF
. | TRBV7-9 | CASSLSGGEETQYF
. | TRBV9 | CASSVATPGTGANVLTF
. | TRBV24-1 | CAITSERTGVIMFNQPQHF